The source of this T cell receptor (beta chain) is a study of tumor-infiltrating lymphocytes in primary liver carcinoma. Study-wide background: Regardless of tissue type, samples showed similar yields of roughly 3.65 to 8 million productive TCRbeta reads. Study-level findings and limits: In tumor-adjacent and tumor-blood pairs, overlap was lower than in tumor region pairs.

Joint extraction of RNA and DNA used roughly 20-33 mg of bulk tissue that was unsorted. The sampling covered five separate regions of each tumor. The CDR3 contains 13 residues. Germline V gives CDR1 SGHAT, CDR2 FQNNGV. About this clonotype itself: What it recognizes is unknown. The conserved phenylalanine or tryptophan normally closing the CDR3 is absent here, so this likely arose from a read error.

With a constant-region primer, TCR beta cDNA was made from approximately 520 ng of total RNA. ARM-PCR, slightly modified, supplied the TCR beta libraries through three nested multiplex PCR rounds. Amplification in the first two PCR rounds was performed using TRBV1-TRBV30 forward primers and a C-beta reverse primer for 10 cycles each. Using its own MiXCR run on the multiplex PCR reads, TCRdb lists one record per CDR3 protein. The sample yields roughly 91,000 distinct CDR3 sequences, 55% to 75% seen once. The receptor comes from a woman aged 60-75 years with primary liver carcinoma and hepatitis B virus infection. Sequenced: liver tumor tissue from sampling region 5. Subset reported: tumor region T5, tumor centre. The rearrangement joins TRBV11-2 to TRBJ2-7; possible D gene TRBD2, 5 bases. The CDR3 bases are TGTGCCAGTAGCTTAACTAGTGGGAGCGAGCAGTACCTC. Its translation is CASSLTSGSEQYL.